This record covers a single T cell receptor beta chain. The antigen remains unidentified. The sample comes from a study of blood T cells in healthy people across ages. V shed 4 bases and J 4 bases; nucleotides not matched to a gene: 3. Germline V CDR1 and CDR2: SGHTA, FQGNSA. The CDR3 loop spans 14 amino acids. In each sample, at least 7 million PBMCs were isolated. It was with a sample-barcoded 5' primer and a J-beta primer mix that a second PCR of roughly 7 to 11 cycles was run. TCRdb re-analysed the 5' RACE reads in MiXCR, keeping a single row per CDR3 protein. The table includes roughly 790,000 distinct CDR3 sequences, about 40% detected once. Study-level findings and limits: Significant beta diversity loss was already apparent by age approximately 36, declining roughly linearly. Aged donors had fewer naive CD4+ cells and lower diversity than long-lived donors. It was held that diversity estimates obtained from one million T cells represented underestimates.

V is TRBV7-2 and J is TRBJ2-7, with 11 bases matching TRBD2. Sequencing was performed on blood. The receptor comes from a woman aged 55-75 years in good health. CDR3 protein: CASSWGTSGYEQYF. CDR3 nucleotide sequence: TGTGCCAGCAGCTGGGGGACTAGCGGTTACGAGCAGTACTTC.